This TCR beta chain was documented in a study of cytomegalovirus exposure and HLA in healthy donors. Study results and limitations: It was 150 to 200 TCR beta chains that were listed as cytomegalovirus-associated. With high specificity and sensitivity, the classifier reportedly diagnosed cytomegalovirus status.

Sequencing was performed with immunoSEQ multiplex PCR; in TCRdb, only in-frame clones are kept and a portion is missing. The repertoire consists of around 150,000 clones, with around nine tenths occurring once and the leading ten covering over 6.5%. Remarks on this clone: No antigen is known for it.

Germline V gene data show CDR1 as SGHRS and CDR2 as YFSETQ. V dropped 1 base and J dropped 5 bases, with 19 bases sitting between them. The CDR3 is 16 residues long. Sequencing input: PBMCs. This clonotype was sampled from a woman aged 18-30 years in good health and CMV-seropositive. This chain connects TRBV5-1 to TRBJ2-7, with D tentatively TRBD2 (7 bases). This CDR3 is CASSLRLLAGADEQYF. For the CDR3, the DNA is TGCGCCAGCAGCTTGCGCCTTTTGGCGGGGGCCGACGAGCAGTACTTC.